This entry features one T cell receptor (beta chain) sequence. Its antigen is unknown. Regarding time point: week 35, safety follow-up. Topical imiquimod was applied with each vaccine dose, which held 300 ug of mutant IDH1 20-mer peptide. CDR1 SGHAT and CDR2 FQDESV come from the germline V gene (reference sequence). V lost 3 bases to trimming and J lost 0 bases, with 8 bases between them. The CDR3 spans 14 residues. This specimen belongs to a study of a mutant IDH1 vaccine in newly diagnosed glioma. Study at large: Patients under treatment included about 62% males and approximately 38% females and had a mean age of approximately 40 years.

The assay was immunoSEQ multiplex PCR, and TCRdb's table has in-frame clones only and misses some. The sample comprises some 61,000 clones, approximately 88% of which are singletons, and approximately 12% rests with the top ten. Material: PBMCs, obtained from a glioma patient whose treatment included an IDH1 peptide vaccine. The rearrangement joins TRBV11-1 to TRBJ2-5, with unresolved D. The source of this sequence is a man younger than 35 with glioma. Here the CDR3 DNA reads TGTGCCAGCAGCTTGGGCCGAAACCAAGAGACCCAGTACTTC. Its protein product is CASSLGRNQETQYF.